The source of this TCR beta chain is a study of regulatory T cells in long-lasting Graves disease. The CDR3 is 13 residues long. In germline, CDR1 is DFQATT, CDR2 SNEGSKA (reference sequence). V was shortened by 3 bases and J by 0 bases, with 9 bases between the two germline ends. Described time point: persistent/refractory GD, antithyroid drugs over 5 years with positive TRAb. Preparation of the TCR library used RNA extracted from PBMCs. Arm-PCR of CDR3 regions with iRepertoire HTBI primers generated TCR beta libraries. TCRdb analysed the multiplex PCR reads with MiXCR anew, one entry per CDR3 protein. The data hold roughly 500,000 distinct CDR3 sequences, with less than 25% observed a single time.

This TCR derives from a female donor with Graves disease. This chain uses TRBV20-1 with TRBJ2-7; D is unclear. The sample consisted of peripheral blood mononuclear cells (PBMCs), taken when the disease was refractory, from a patient treated with antithyroid drugs. CDR3 DNA: TGCAGTGCTAGGGCCGCGAGCTCCTACGAGCAGTACTTC. Translating gives CSARAASSYEQYF.